This entry lists 19 T cell receptor beta chains sequenced from one sample in a study of shared clonotypes between healthy human individuals. Sequenced by immunoSEQ multiplex PCR; TCRdb stores in-frame clones only, minus some. The repertoire holds around 1.6 million clones, with 95% to 99% as singletons. Sequenced input: naive CD4+ T cells sorted from blood. Stated subset: CD45RA+ positively selected. The receptors were sampled from a man aged 25 to 40 in good health.

V and J are TRBV29-1 and TRBJ2-6, with D possibly TRBD2 on 6 matching bases. The CDR3 sequence is 18 residues long. The V end lost 6 bases, the J end lost 2 bases, and 23 bases lay between the germline ends. The germline gives CDR1 SQVTM, CDR2 ANQGSEA. The CDR3 is CSVISPGSTGAGANVLTF. As DNA, the CDR3 is TGCAGCGTCATTTCCCCCGGTTCAACGGGAGCTGGGGCCAACGTCCTGACTTTC.

The V gene is TRBV18, the J gene TRBJ1-3; D unclear. CDR1 is KGHSH and CDR2 is LQKENI in the germline V gene. This CDR3 comprises 15 residues. The V gene lost 0 bases and the J gene lost 4 bases, with 10 bases spanning the gap. The CDR3 region is CASSPPGWSGNTIYF. CDR3 coding DNA: TGTGCCAGCTCACCACCAGGGTGGTCCGGAAACACCATATATTTT.

The DNA of the CDR3 is TGCAGCGTTGTTGCGGGAGGGGAGACTACAGATACGCAGTATTTT. Protein product: CSVVAGGETTDTQYF. The chain links TRBV29-1 to TRBJ2-3; TRBD2 matches at 9 bases. The junction had 8 bases not matched to a gene; V was cut back by 4 bases and J by 3 bases. There are 15 residues in the CDR3. CDR1 SQVTM and CDR2 ANQGSEA come from the germline V gene.

This chain links TRBV6-5 with TRBJ2-1; D may be TRBD2 (5 bases). The CDR3 has 13 residues. Trimming took 2 bases from V and 5 from J, leaving 7 bases between them. Germline V CDR1 and CDR2: MNHEY, SVGAGI. The CDR3 reads CASSYRDDNEQFF. CDR3 DNA: TGTGCCAGCAGTTACCGGGATGACAATGAGCAGTTCTTC.

V gene TRBV27 combines with J gene TRBJ2-1, with D unclear. This CDR3 region has 13 residues. The V gene's germline CDR1 is MNHEY and CDR2 SMNVEV (reference sequence). Between the trimmed V and J ends, which lost 5 bases and 6 bases, there was a span of 11 bases. CDR3 sequence: CASSARHSNEQFF. CDR3 in DNA: TGTGCCAGCAGTGCACGCCACAGCAATGAGCAGTTCTTC.

V and J are TRBV5-1 and TRBJ2-5; possibly TRBD1 for D (5 bases). Germline lookup yields CDR1 SGHRS and CDR2 YFSETQ. The V gene lost 2 bases and the J gene lost 2 bases, with 19 bases spanning the gap. CDR3 size: 17 residues. The CDR3 DNA follows: TGCGCCAGCAGCTTAGGGCGGACAAATTACTTTCAAGAGACCCAGTACTTC. This sequence encodes CASSLGRTNYFQETQYF.

The chain couples TRBV6-4 to TRBJ2-3; 9 bases map to TRBD2. CDR3 length: 18 amino acids. CDR1 is MRHNA and CDR2 is SNTAGT in the germline V gene. Trimming took 0 bases from V and 2 from J; bases not matched to a gene: 9. CDR3 region: CASSDSFFSGGATDTQYF. For the CDR3, the DNA is TGTGCCAGCAGTGACTCGTTTTTTAGCGGGGGAGCCACAGATACGCAGTATTTT.

CDR3 coding DNA: TGTGCCAGCAGAGGCCTCGGGGCCCACTACGAGCAGTACTTC. Its translation is CASRGLGAHYEQYF. The chain recombines TRBV27 with TRBJ2-7; D tentatively reads TRBD1 or TRBD2 (5 bases each). Germline V gene sequence: CDR1 MNHEY, CDR2 SMNVEV (reference sequence). This CDR3 comprises 14 residues. V was trimmed by 6 bases and J by 3 bases, leaving 15 bases between them.

The rearrangement uses TRBV7-2 and TRBJ2-2, with 7 bases matching TRBD2. CDR3 length: 14 amino acids. J lost 1 base, V lost 8 bases, and 4 bases had no gene match. Germline V CDR1 and CDR2: SGHTA, FQGNSA. The CDR3 DNA follows: TGTGCCAGCCGGGCTAGCGGGAACACCGGGGAGCTGTTTTTT. Its protein is CASRASGNTGELFF.

The rearrangement uses TRBV19 and TRBJ2-1; possibly TRBD1 or TRBD2 for D (5 bases each). The CDR3 is 17 amino acids. The germline CDR1 and CDR2 sequences are LNHDA and SQIVND (reference sequence). V lost 5 bases, J lost 4 bases, and 21 bases lay in between. The CDR3 nucleotides read TGTGCCAGTAGTGCGCAAACTTGGGGGTACACATACAATGAGCAGTTCTTC. Its protein product is CASSAQTWGYTYNEQFF.

The chain is built from TRBV28 and TRBJ2-5, with 9 bases fitting TRBD1. V gave up 5 bases and J gave up 5 bases; unmatched junction bases: 3. The CDR3 is 13 amino acids. Germline CDR1 is MDHEN and CDR2 is SYDVKM. The CDR3 coding sequence is TGTGCCAGCAGTGATGGACAGGGGGAGACCCAGTACTTC. Amino acid sequence: CASSDGQGETQYF.

This clone has a single count. The rearrangement joins TRBV28 to TRBJ2-5; D is unresolved. V shed 3 bases and J shed 7 bases, with 9 bases lying between them. The CDR3 is 12 residues long. Germline V lookup: CDR1 MDHEN, CDR2 SYDVKM. The CDR3 here is CASSFGYLTQYF. As DNA, the CDR3 is TGTGCCAGCAGTTTCGGATATTTGACCCAGTACTTC.

This chain links TRBV14 with TRBJ1-1; TRBD1 matches 8 bases. The CDR3 covers 17 residues. CDR1 is SGHDN and CDR2 is FVKESK in the germline V gene. V shed 0 bases, J shed 10 bases, and the junction held 16 bases outside the gene matches. The DNA for the CDR3 is TGTGCCAGCAGCCAAGACCCTTCGGGACAGGTTTTATCCGGAGCTTTCTTT. Its protein is CASSQDPSGQVLSGAFF.

The chain joins TRBV5-1 to TRBJ1-2; D is unclear. Trimming left V 1 base short and J 6 bases short, with 13 bases between. CDR1 is SGHRS and CDR2 is YFSETQ in the germline V gene. This CDR3 is 14 amino acids long. The CDR3: CASSLRVYDDGYTF. Written as DNA, the CDR3 is TGCGCCAGCAGCTTGCGGGTTTACGACGATGGCTACACCTTC.

The V call is TRBV4-1, the J call TRBJ1-4; no firm D call. This CDR3 contains 16 residues. Trimming shortened V by 1 base and J by 7 bases, and 16 bases separated the two germline ends. Looked up from germline, CDR1 is MGHRA and CDR2 is YSYEKL. The CDR3 sequence: CASSQASGVVGEKLFF. CDR3 coding DNA: TGCGCCAGCAGCCAAGCGTCCGGGGTTGTTGGTGAAAAACTGTTTTTT.

Concerning this clone: Other DNA variants within this sample encode the same CDR3. The chain combines TRBV4-3 with TRBJ2-7; 11 bases match TRBD2. This CDR3 spans 13 amino acids. CDR1 is LGHNA and CDR2 is YSLEER in the germline V gene. The junction had 0 bases not matched to a gene; V was cut back by 2 bases and J by 6 bases. The CDR3 loop reads CASSQLAGGEQYF. For the CDR3, the DNA is TGCGCCAGCAGCCAACTAGCGGGAGGCGAGCAGTACTTC.

About this clone itself: A junction boundary mismatches the germline segment, possibly from a read error. The rearrangement links TRBV2 to TRBJ2-1; 11 nucleotides line up with TRBD2. The CDR3 spans 17 residues. The germline gives CDR1 SNHLY, CDR2 FYNNEI. The DNA of the CDR3 is TGTGCCAGCAGTGAAGGCCCCTTAGCGGGAGGGTACAGTGAGCAGTTCTTC. Protein product: CASSEGPLAGGYSEQFF.

On this clone: Other nucleotide sequences from this sample produce the same CDR3. The V gene is TRBV5-4, the J gene TRBJ2-7; no definite D call. This CDR3 contains 11 residues. The V end lost 3 bases, the J end lost 1 base, and 2 bases lay between the germline ends. CDR1 and CDR2 (germline): SGHNT, YYREEE (reference sequence). This chain's CDR3 is CASSSSYEQYF. CDR3 nucleotide sequence: TGTGCCAGCAGCTCTTCCTACGAGCAGTACTTC.

This clone was counted once. Other nucleotide sequences from this sample produce the same CDR3. CDR3 in amino acids: CASSLETASYEQYF. The CDR3 DNA follows: TGCGCCAGCAGCTTGGAGACAGCAAGTTACGAGCAGTACTTC. V is TRBV5-1 and J is TRBJ2-7; D may be TRBD1 (5 bases). The germline CDR1 and CDR2 sequences are SGHRS and YFSETQ. Trimming pared 0 bases from V and 4 bases from J, leaving 11 bases between. CDR3 length equals 14 residues.